This T cell receptor beta chain came from a study of blood T cell repertoires in COVID-19. Germline CDR1 is LGHDT and CDR2 is YNNKEL (reference sequence). Losses at the gene ends were 3 bases for V and 3 bases for J; bases not matched to a gene: 12. The CDR3 runs to 18 residues. The table came from immunoSEQ multiplex PCR; TCRdb's copy has only in-frame clones and leaves some out. Here the sample spans around 280,000 clones, roughly 89% being singletons. This chain connects TRBV3-1 (or the pseudogene TRBV3-2) to TRBJ2-2; 8 bases fit TRBD1. The source material was PBMCs or T cells enriched from blood (not recorded which). The sequence was collected from a woman under 30 with acute COVID-19. CDR3 bases: TGTGCCAGCAGCCATCAAGACAGGGGTAGAGCAGACACCGGGGAGCTGTTTTTT. As protein: CASSHQDRGRADTGELFF.